The 3 T cell receptor beta chains given below trace back to one sample, sequenced in a study of CDR3 diversity in severe acne. Each CDR3 protein gets one entry after TCRdb re-called the PCR reads with MiXCR. The table records tens of thousands of distinct CDR3 sequences, 50% to 65% of them present only once. Source material: blood. These receptors were obtained from a male donor in good health, without acne.

The chain links TRBV9 to TRBJ2-5; D is perhaps TRBD2 (6 bases). Germline-derived CDR1 and CDR2 are SGDLS and YYNGEE. The V gene lost 4 bases and the J gene lost 4 bases, with 14 bases spanning the gap. CDR3 size: 14 residues. In DNA form, the CDR3 reads TGTGCCAGCAGCAATACAGGAGGGCGAGAGACCCAGTACTTC. Translating gives CASSNTGGRETQYF.

The table lists this clonotype with a few counts. The CDR3 is CASSLAGVGELFF. CDR3 sequence (DNA): TGTGCCAGCAGCCTAGCGGGCGTCGGGGAGCTGTTTTTT. The chain recombines TRBV2 with TRBJ2-2, with 8 bases identical to TRBD2. V was clipped by 6 bases and J by 7 bases; unmatched bases: 4. CDR3 length: 13 residues. The V gene's germline CDR1 is SNHLY and CDR2 FYNNEI.

Turning to this clonotype: Since no conserved phenylalanine or tryptophan closes the CDR3, a read error is the likely cause. V and J are TRBV29-1 and TRBJ1-2; no reliable D call. Germline-derived CDR1 and CDR2 are SQVTM and ANQGSEA. CDR3 length: 12 amino acids. The V end was cut by 7 bases, the J end by 4 bases, with 13 bases between. For the CDR3, the DNA is TGCAGCGGCGGAGAGAATTCCTATGGCTACACCTAC. It translates to CSGGENSYGYTY.